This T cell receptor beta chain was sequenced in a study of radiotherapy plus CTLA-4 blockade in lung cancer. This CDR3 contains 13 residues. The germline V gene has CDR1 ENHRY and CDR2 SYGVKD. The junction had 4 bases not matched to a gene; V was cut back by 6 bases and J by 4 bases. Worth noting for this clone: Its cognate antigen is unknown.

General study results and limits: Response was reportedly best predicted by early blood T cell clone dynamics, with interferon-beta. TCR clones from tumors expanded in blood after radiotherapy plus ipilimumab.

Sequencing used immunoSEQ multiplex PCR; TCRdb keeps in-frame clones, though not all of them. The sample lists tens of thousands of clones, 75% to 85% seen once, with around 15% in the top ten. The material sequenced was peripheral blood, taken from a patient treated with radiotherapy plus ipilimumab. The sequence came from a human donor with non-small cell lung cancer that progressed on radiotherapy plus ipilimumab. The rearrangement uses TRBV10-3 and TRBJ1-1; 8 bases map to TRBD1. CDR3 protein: CAISGQGGTEAFF. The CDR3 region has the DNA TGTGCCATCAGCGGACAGGGCGGCACTGAAGCTTTCTTT.